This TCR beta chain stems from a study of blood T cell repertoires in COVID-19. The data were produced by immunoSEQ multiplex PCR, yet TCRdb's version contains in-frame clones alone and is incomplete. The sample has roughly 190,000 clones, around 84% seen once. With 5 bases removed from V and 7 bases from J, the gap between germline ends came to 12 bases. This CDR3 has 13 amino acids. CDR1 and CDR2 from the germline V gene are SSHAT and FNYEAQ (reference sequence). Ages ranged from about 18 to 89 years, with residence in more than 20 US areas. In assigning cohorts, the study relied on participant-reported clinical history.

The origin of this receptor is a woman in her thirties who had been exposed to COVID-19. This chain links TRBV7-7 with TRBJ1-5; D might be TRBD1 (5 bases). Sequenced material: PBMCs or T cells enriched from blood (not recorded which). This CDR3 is CASSLGGSQPQHF. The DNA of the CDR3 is TGTGCCAGCAGCCTGGGGGGGAGCCAGCCCCAGCATTTT.